A few counts support the clone carrying this TCR beta chain. The antigen is unknown. Profiled with immunoSEQ multiplex PCR; TCRdb holds only in-frame clones, not every one. This sample yields some 300,000 clones, of which roughly 86% are seen a single time; roughly 2.1% belongs to the top ten. As for treatment: roughly 20 received Ad26.COV2.S at low or high dose, single or two shots; 5 received placebo; per-sample allocation not given. The investigators took samples on day 63 after the first vaccine or placebo injection. The CDR3 has 15 amino acids. Germline values: CDR1 MNHEY, CDR2 SVGAGI. Trimming removed 5 bases from V and 4 bases from J, with 14 bases in between. This sample was included in a study of Ad26.COV2.S vaccination and SARS-CoV-2 variants. Study-level information: Donor allocation was to the COV1001 Ad26.COV2.S trial arm. Study-wide results and limits: Vaccinees and placebo recipients showed similar non-spike TCR breadth.

This clonotype was sampled from a person aged 18-60 years who received the Ad26.COV2.S COVID-19 vaccine or a placebo. The gene calls are TRBV6-5 and TRBJ1-4, with D possibly matching TRBD1 (5 bases). Sequenced here: peripheral blood, sampled in a trial of Ad26.COV2.S vaccine versus placebo. The CDR3 DNA sequence: TGTGCCAGCAGTAGGTCGGAGGGGAGTAATGAAAAACTGTTTTTT. This sequence encodes CASSRSEGSNEKLFF.